This TCR beta chain comes out of a study of blood T cell repertoires in COVID-19. Overall study context: The United States, Italy and Spain provided the acute and convalescent COVID-19 samples.

Here immunoSEQ multiplex PCR was the method, and the copy in TCRdb shows in-frame clones only, minus some. The sample includes approximately 190,000 clones, 75% to 90% of them seen just once. This clone was observed once. The TCR sequence derives from a woman aged 40 to 49 with acute or convalescent COVID-19. Sequencing was done on a sample of peripheral blood.

The DNA of the CDR3 is TGTGCCAGCACCCCCATCTTGGGGCGGGGCACCGGGGAGCTGTTTTTT. Translated: CASTPILGRGTGELFF. The J gene is TRBJ2-2, the V gene TRBV28, with a weak D call TRBD2 (6 bases). The V end was cut by 7 bases, the J end by 4 bases, with 19 bases between. From germline, CDR1 is MDHEN and CDR2 SYDVKM. This CDR3 is built from 16 residues.